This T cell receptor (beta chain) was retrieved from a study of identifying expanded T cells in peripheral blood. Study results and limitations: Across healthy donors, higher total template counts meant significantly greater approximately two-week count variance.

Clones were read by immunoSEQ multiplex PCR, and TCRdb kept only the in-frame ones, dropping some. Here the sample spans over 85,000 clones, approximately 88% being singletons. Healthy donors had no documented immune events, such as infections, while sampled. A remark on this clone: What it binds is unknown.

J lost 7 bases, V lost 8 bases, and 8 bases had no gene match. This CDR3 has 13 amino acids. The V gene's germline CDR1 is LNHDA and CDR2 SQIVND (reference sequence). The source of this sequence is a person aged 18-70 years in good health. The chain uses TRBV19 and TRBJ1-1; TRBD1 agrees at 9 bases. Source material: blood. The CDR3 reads CASHSPGQGEAFF. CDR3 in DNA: TGTGCCAGTCACTCGCCGGGACAGGGTGAAGCTTTCTTT.